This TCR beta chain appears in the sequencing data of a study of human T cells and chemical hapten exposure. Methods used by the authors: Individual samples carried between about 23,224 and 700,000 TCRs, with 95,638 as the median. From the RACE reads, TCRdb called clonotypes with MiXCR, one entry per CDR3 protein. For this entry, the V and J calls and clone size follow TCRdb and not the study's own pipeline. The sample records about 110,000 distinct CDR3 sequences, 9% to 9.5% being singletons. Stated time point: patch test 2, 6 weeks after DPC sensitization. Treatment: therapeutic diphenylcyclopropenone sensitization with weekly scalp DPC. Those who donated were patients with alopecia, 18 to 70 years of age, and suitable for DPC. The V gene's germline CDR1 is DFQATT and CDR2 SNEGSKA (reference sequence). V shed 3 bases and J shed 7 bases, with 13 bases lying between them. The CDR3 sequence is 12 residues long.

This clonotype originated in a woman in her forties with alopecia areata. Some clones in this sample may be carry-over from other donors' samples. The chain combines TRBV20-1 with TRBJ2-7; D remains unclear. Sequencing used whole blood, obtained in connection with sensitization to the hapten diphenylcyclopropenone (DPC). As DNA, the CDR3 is TGCAGTGCTAGGGTGGCCTCAGATGAGCAGTACTTC. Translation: CSARVASDEQYF.